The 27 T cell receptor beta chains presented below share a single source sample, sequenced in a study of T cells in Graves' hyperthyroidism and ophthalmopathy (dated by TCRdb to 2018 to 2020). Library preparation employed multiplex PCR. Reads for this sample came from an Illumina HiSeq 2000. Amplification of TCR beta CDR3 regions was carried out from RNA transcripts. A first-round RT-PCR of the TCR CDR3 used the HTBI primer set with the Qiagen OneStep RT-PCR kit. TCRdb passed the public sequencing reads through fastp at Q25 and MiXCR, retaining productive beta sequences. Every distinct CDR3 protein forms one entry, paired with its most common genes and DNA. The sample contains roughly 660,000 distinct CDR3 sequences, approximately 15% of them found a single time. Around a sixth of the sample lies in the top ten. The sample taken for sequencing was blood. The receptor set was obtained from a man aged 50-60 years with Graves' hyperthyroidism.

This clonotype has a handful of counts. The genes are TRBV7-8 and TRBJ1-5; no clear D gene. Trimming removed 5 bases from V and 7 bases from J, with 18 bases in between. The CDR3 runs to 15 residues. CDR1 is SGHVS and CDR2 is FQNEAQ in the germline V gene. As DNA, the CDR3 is TGTGCCAGCAGCATACTACCTACGTTAGGCCAGCCCCAGCATTTT. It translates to CASSILPTLGQPQHF.

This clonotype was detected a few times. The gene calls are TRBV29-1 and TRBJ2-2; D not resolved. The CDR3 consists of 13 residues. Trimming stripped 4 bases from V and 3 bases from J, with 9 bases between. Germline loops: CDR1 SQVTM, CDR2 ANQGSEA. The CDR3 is CSVAPHYTGELFF. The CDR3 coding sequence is TGCAGCGTTGCCCCCCATTACACCGGGGAGCTGTTTTTT.

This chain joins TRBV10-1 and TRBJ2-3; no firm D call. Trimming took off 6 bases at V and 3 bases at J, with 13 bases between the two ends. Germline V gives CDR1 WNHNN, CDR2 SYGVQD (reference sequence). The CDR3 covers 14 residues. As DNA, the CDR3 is TGCGCCAGCAGCGAGGTTCTGCTTACAGATACGCAGTATTTT. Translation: CASSEVLLTDTQYF.

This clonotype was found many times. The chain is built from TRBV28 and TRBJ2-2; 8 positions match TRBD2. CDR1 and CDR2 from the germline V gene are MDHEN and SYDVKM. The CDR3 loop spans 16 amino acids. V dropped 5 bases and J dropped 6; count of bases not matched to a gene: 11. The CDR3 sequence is CASSRAPSGSAGELFF. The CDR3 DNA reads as TGTGCCAGCAGTCGAGCTCCGAGCGGGAGTGCCGGGGAGCTGTTTTTT.

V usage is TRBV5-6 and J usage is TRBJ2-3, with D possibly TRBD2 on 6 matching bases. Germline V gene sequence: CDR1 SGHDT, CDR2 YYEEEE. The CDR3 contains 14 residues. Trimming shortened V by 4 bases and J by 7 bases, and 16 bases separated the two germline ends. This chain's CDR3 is CASSLGGGWNTQYF. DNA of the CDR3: TGTGCCAGCAGCCTCGGTGGGGGGTGGAATACGCAGTATTTT.

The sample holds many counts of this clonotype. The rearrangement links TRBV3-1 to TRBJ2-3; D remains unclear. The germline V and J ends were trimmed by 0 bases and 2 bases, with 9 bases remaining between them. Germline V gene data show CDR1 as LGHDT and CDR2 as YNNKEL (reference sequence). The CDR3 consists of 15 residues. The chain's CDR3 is CASSQDTSYTDTQYF. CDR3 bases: TGTGCCAGCAGCCAAGATACCTCTTACACAGATACGCAGTATTTT.

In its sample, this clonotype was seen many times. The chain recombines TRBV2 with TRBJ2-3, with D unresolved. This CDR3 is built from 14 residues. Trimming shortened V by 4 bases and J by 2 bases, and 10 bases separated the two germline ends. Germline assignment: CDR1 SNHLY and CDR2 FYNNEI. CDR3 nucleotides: TGTGCCAGCAGTGTCGGCTTCAACACAGATACGCAGTATTTT. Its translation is CASSVGFNTDTQYF.

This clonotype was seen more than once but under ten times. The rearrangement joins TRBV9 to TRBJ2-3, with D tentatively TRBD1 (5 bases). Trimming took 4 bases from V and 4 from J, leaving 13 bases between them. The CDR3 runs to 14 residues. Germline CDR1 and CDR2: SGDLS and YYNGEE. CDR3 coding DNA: TGTGCCAGCAGCTTCCTAGACAGCGCAGATACGCAGTATTTT. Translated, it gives CASSFLDSADTQYF.

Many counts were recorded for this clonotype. CDR3 coding DNA: TGTGCCAGCAGCTTAGAGTACAGGGGGAAAGAGACCCAGTACTTC. It specifies CASSLEYRGKETQYF. V gene TRBV7-9 combines with J gene TRBJ2-5; TRBD1 matches 8 bases. V shed 1 base, J shed 3 bases, and the junction held 4 bases outside the gene matches. The CDR3 length is 15 residues. Germline V CDR1 and CDR2: SEHNR, FQNEAQ (reference sequence).

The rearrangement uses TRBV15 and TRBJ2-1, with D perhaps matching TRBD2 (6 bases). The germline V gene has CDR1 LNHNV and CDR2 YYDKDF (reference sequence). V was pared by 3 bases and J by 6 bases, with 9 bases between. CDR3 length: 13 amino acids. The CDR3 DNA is TGTGCCACCAGCAGCCGGGACTTCAATGAGCAGTTCTTC. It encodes CATSSRDFNEQFF.

The CDR3 nucleotides are TGTGCCAGCCGGGACACCTACACTGAAGCTTTCTTT. Its protein product is CASRDTYTEAFF. The chain is built from TRBV19 and TRBJ1-1; D might be TRBD1 (6 bases). There are 12 residues in the CDR3. Between the trimmed V and J ends, which lost 9 bases and 3 bases, there was a span of 11 bases. Germline V lookup: CDR1 LNHDA, CDR2 SQIVND (reference sequence).

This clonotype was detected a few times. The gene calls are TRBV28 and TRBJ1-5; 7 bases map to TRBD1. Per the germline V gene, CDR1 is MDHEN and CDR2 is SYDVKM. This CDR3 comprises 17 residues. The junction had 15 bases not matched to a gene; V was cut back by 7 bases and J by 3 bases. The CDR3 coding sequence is TGTGCCAGCACTATCAGGGGGTGGTTGAGGGACAATCAGCCCCAGCATTTT. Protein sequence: CASTIRGWLRDNQPQHF.

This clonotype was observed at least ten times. The CDR3 here is CSVGGAGIYEQYF. The CDR3 nucleotides are TGCAGCGTTGGGGGGGCAGGGATCTACGAGCAGTACTTC. The chain uses TRBV29-1 and TRBJ2-7; D assignment may be TRBD1 or TRBD2 (6 bases each). Trimming stripped 4 bases from V and 3 bases from J, with 13 bases between. Germline V gives CDR1 SQVTM, CDR2 ANQGSEA. The CDR3 contains 13 residues.

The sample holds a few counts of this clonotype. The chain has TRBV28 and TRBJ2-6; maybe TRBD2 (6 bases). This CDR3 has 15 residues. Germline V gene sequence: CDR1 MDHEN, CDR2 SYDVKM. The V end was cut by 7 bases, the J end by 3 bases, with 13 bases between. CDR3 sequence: CASKVGGDGANVLTF. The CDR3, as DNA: TGTGCCAGCAAAGTCGGGGGAGATGGGGCCAACGTCCTGACTTTC.

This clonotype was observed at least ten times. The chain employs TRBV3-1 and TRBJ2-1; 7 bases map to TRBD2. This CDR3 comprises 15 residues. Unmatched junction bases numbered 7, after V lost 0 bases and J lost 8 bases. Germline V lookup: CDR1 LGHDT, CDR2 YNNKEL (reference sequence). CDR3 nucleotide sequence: TGTGCCAGCAGCCAAGAGGAATGGGGGAGGGATGAGCAGTTCTTC. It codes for CASSQEEWGRDEQFF.

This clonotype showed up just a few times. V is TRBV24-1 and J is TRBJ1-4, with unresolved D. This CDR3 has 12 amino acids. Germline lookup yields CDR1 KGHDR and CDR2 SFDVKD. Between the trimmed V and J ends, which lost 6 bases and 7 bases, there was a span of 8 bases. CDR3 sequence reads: CATSPGVEKLFF. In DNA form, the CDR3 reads TGTGCCACCAGTCCCGGTGTTGAAAAACTGTTTTTT.

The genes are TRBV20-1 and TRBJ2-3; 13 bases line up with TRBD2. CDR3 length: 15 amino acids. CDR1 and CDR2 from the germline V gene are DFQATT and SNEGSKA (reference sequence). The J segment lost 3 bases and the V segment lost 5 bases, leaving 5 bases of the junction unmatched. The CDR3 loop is CSAPGTSGKTDTQYF. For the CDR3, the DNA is TGCAGTGCTCCCGGGACTAGCGGGAAGACAGATACGCAGTATTTT.

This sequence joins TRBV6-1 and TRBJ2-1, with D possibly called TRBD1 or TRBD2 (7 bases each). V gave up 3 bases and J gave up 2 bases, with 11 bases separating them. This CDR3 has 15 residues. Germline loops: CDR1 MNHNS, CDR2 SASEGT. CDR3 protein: CASSEGRGPYNEQFF. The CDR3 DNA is TGTGCCAGCAGTGAGGGGAGGGGGCCCTACAATGAGCAGTTCTTC.

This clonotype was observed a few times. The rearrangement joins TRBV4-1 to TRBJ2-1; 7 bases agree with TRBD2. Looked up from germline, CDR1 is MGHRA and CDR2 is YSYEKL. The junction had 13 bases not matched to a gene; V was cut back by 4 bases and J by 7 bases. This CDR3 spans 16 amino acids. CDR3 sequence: CASSLRSTSLGNEQFF. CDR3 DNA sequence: TGCGCCAGCAGCCTCCGATCGACTAGCCTGGGGAATGAGCAGTTCTTC.

CDR3 DNA: TGCAGTGCTAGAGATCCGGGACTAGCGTTTTCCTACAATGAGCAGTTCTTC. Encoded protein: CSARDPGLAFSYNEQFF. This chain uses TRBV20-1 with TRBJ2-1; 10 bases fit TRBD2. Germline V gene data show CDR1 as DFQATT and CDR2 as SNEGSKA (reference sequence). CDR3 length: 17 amino acids. V lost 0 bases and J lost 1; bases outside the gene matches: 6.

The CDR3 DNA is TGTGCCAGCAGTTCCTCCGGACTAGCGGTTAGCACAGATACGCAGTATTTT. Amino acids: CASSSSGLAVSTDTQYF. The V gene is TRBV12-3 or TRBV12-4, the J gene TRBJ2-3, with TRBD2 identical over 10 bases. The V segment lost 4 bases and the J segment 0 bases; nucleotides outside the gene matches: 7. The CDR3 length is 17 residues.

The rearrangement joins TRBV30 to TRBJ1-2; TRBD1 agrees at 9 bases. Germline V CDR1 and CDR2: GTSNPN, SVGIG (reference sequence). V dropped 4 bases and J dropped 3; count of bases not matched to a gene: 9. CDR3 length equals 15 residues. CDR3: CAWIPGTGTYYGYTF. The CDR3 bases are TGTGCCTGGATTCCCGGGACAGGGACCTACTATGGCTACACCTTC.

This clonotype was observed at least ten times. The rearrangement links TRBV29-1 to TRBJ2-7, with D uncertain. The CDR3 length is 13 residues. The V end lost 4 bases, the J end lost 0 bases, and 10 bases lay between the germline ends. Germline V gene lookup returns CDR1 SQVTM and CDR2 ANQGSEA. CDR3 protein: CSVGSGYSYEQYF. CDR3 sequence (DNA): TGCAGCGTTGGATCCGGATACTCCTACGAGCAGTACTTC.

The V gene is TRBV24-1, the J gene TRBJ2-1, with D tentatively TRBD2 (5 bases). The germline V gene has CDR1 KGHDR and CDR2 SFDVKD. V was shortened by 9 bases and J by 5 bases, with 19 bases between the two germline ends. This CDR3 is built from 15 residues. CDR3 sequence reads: CATSVGREGHNEQFF. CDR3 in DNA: TGTGCCACCTCGGTGGGTCGAGAGGGCCACAATGAGCAGTTCTTC.

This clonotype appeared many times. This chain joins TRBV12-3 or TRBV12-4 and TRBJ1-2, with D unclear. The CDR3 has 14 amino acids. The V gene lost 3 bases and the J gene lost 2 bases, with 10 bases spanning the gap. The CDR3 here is CASSFPDGNYGYTF. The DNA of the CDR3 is TGTGCCAGCAGTTTCCCCGACGGGAACTATGGCTACACCTTC.

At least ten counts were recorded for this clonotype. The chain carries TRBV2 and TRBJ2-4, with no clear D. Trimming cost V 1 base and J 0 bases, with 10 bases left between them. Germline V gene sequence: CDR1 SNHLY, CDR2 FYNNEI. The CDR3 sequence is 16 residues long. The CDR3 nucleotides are TGTGCCAGCAGTGAAGGGGGTCCGCTAGCCAAAAACATTCAGTACTTC. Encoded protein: CASSEGGPLAKNIQYF.

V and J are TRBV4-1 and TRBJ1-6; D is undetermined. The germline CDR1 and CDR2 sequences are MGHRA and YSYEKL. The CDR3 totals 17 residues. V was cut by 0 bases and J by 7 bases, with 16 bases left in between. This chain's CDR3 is CASSQDVVATMNSPLHF. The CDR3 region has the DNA TGCGCCAGCAGCCAAGACGTTGTGGCAACAATGAATTCACCCCTCCACTTT.